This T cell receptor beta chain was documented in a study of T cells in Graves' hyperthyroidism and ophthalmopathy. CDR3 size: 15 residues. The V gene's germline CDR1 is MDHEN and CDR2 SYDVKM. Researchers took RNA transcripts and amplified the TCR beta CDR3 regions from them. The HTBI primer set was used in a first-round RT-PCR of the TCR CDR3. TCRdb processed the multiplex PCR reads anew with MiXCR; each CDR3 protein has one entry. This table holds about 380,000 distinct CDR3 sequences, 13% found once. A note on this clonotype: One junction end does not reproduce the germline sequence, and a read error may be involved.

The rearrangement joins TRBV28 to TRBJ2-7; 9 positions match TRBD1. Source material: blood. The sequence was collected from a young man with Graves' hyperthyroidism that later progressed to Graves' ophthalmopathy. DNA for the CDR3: TGTGCCGGCAGTCCGCCCGGACAGGGGATGAACGAGCAGTACTTC. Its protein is CAGSPPGQGMNEQYF.